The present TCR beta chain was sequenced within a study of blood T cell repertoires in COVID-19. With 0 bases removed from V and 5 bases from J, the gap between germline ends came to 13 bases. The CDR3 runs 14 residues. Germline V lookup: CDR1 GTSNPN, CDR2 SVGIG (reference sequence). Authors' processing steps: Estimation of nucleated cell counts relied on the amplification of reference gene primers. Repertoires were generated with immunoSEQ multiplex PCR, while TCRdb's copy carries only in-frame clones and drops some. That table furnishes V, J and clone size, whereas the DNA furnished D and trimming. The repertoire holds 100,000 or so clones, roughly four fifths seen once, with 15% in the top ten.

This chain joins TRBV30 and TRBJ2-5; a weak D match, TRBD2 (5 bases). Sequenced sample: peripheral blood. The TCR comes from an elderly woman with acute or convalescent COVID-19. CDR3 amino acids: CAWSVGSVMETQYF. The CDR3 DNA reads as TGTGCCTGGAGTGTCGGTAGCGTGATGGAGACCCAGTACTTC.